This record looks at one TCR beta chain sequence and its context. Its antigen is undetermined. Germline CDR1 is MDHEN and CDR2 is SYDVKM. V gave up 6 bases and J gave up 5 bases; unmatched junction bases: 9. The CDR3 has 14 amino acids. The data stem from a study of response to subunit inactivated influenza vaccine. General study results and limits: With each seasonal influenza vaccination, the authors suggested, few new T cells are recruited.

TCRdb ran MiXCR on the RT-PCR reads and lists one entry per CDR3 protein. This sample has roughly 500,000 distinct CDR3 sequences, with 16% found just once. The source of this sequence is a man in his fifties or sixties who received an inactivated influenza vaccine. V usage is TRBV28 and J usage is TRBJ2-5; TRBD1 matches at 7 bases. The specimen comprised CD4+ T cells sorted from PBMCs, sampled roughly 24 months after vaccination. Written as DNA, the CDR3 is TGTGCCAGCAGGTCGACAGGGTCAAGGGAGACCCAGTACTTC. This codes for CASRSTGSRETQYF.